Below, one T cell receptor beta chain is given with its context. This record comes from a study of blood T cell repertoires in COVID-19. Researchers sorted participants into cohorts using their self-reported clinical history. Individuals in the exposed group had encountered a COVID-19 case within 2 weeks preceding study entry. TCRdb keeps only in-frame clones here, not all; method: immunoSEQ multiplex PCR. The data show 200,000 to 300,000 clones, 83% seen once. V lost 5 bases to trimming and J lost 7 bases, with 11 bases between them. CDR3 size: 13 residues. This sequence joins TRBV12-3 or TRBV12-4 and TRBJ2-2, with D perhaps matching TRBD1 (6 bases). The sequencing input was PBMCs or T cells enriched from blood (not recorded which). The TCR was taken from a woman aged 35 to 49 who had been exposed to COVID-19. The CDR3 is CASSVQGSGELFF. The CDR3 DNA sequence: TGTGCCAGCAGTGTACAGGGCAGCGGGGAGCTGTTTTTT.